This record concerns one T cell receptor (beta chain) sequence. In its sample, this clonotype was seen once. What antigen it recognizes has not been identified. No base quality information exists; no much larger clone differs at one position. Just one read gives weak support. The data stem from a study of response to subunit inactivated influenza vaccine (dated by TCRdb to 2016 to 2019). For the study in its entirety: To follow how T cells responded to a trivalent subunit inactivated influenza vaccine, the researchers relied on deep quantitative profiling of the T cell receptor repertoire.

Summary of the overall study and its limitations: The authors suggested that each seasonal influenza vaccination may recruit only a limited number of new T cells.

Looking up the germline V gene yields CDR1 SQVTM and CDR2 ANQGSEA. Reading from cysteine to phenylalanine, the CDR3 counts 11 amino acids. CDR3 DNA only is kept here, 33 bases in frame from base 1. Trimming at the junction amounts to 7 bases on V and 8 bases on J, and the germline ends lie 12 bases apart. Receptor libraries were prepared by RT-PCR. Reads for this sample came from an Illumina HiSeq 2500. TCRdb itself trimmed the public reads at Q25 with fastp, ran MiXCR and retained productive beta chains. Every CDR3 protein is listed once, alongside the most common genes and DNA of its rows. A total of about 310,000 distinct CDR3 sequences appear in this sample, approximately 21% of them only once. The ten top clones hold approximately 10% of the sample.

The material was PBMCs from blood, obtained less than 22 months after vaccination. In this chain, TRBV29-1 is recombined with TRBJ1-3, with a weak D call of TRBD1 (5 bases match). The TCR comes from a man between 45 and 75 years old who received an inactivated influenza vaccine. Donor details come from another sample of the same person, matched by shared clones. The DNA is TGCAGCGGAGGACAAGGAGACACCATATATTTT. It encodes CSGGQGDTIYF.